This T cell receptor beta chain was found in a study of CD8 T cells in ankylosing spondylitis (dated by TCRdb to about 2017). The study in broad terms: T cell receptor beta repertoires were profiled in healthy donors and ankylosing spondylitis patients so that disease-linked TCR variants could be found. Peripheral blood samples were taken, and synovial fluid was additionally collected from ankylosing spondylitis patients. The full study cohort was made up of about two dozen ankylosing spondylitis patients and around 100 healthy donors. On the study overall, not on this receptor specifically: Some motif variants had previously been reported in the synovial fluid and blood of reactive arthritis patients, which suggests shared mechanisms of disease initiation. A CD8+ phenotype was shown by the disease-linked clones, which were found at relatively low frequencies in peripheral blood. The disease-linked clones were reported to be significantly enriched in matched synovial fluid samples from ankylosing spondylitis patients. Blood from ankylosing spondylitis patients appeared to be characterized by a TCR beta motif made up of under ten highly homologous amino acid variants.

Turning to this clonotype: Its cognate antigen has yet to be identified. No much larger clonotype is one base removed from it; base qualities were not supplied.

Reads for this sample came from an Illumina HiSeq 2500. Quantitative 5'-RACE with molecular barcodes was used to prepare TCR beta libraries. Per the source publication's procedure: A new computational method based on a probabilistic model of VDJ rearrangement was used to identify disease-linked TCR variants. Through fastp at Q25 and MiXCR, TCRdb rebuilt clones from the public reads, retaining in-frame beta chains. Duplicate CDR3 protein sequences are folded into a single record with the most common DNA and genes. The V and J calls come from TCRdb's annotation, not from the publication. This sample has roughly 120,000 distinct CDR3 sequences in its table, and around 15% of those were observed once. Together, the top ten hold 2.5% to 3% of the sample. The germline V gene (reference sequence) gives CDR1 as LGHDT and CDR2 as YNNKEL. The CDR3 covers 19 residues, taking in both the cysteine and the phenylalanine. The CDR3 DNA has 57 bases and is translated from base 1. Germline trimming amounts to 2 bases on V and 2 bases on J, with 6 as the count of junction bases outside the gene matches.

This clonotype originated in a female donor with ankylosing spondylitis or in good health (not recorded which). The specimen sequenced was blood, either unsorted or a sorted T cell fraction (not recorded which). The rearrangement joined TRBV3-1 to TRBJ2-1, and TRBD2 matches 16 of the central bases. The CDR3 protein sequence reads: CASSQSPGLAGGPYNEQFF. The DNA is TGTGCCAGCAGCCAAAGTCCGGGACTAGCGGGGGGGCCCTACAATGAGCAGTTCTTC.